Following are 15 T cell receptor beta chains from one sample sequenced in a study of T cell repertoires in ileal Crohn's disease. Regarding time point: neoterminal ileum biopsy at postoperative endoscopy, about 6 months after surgery. Produced via immunoSEQ multiplex PCR; TCRdb's table is partial and in-frame only. This table holds approximately 10,000 clones, 79% found once. The sample comprised ileal tissue. The receptors were sampled from an adult with Crohn's disease.

The chain uses TRBV5-1 and TRBJ2-1; 10 bases fit TRBD2. Trimming took 1 base from V and 4 from J; bases not matched to a gene: 8. The germline gives CDR1 SGHRS, CDR2 YFSETQ. This CDR3 comprises 17 residues. CDR3 bases: TGCGCCAGCAGCTTGCCGGCTAGCGGGGGCCTTTACAATGAGCAGTTCTTC. Translation: CASSLPASGGLYNEQFF.

V and J are TRBV19 and TRBJ2-5; perhaps TRBD2 as D (5 bases). CDR1 and CDR2 (germline): LNHDA, SQIVND (reference sequence). There are 13 residues in the CDR3. V was shortened by 3 bases and J by 1 base, with 6 bases between the two germline ends. CDR3 loop: CASSIGLQETQYF. Here the CDR3 DNA reads TGTGCCAGTAGTATCGGACTCCAAGAGACCCAGTACTTC.

The J gene is TRBJ2-6, the V gene TRBV25-1; D uncertain. CDR1 is MGHDK, CDR2 SYGVNS, per germline. The CDR3 loop spans 15 amino acids. V dropped 4 bases and J dropped 0 bases, with 7 bases sitting between them. The CDR3 DNA follows: TGTGCCAGCAGTGGGGCCATCTCTGGGGCCAACGTCCTGACTTTC. It codes for CASSGAISGANVLTF.

The chain is built from TRBV27 and TRBJ2-4; D uncertain. Germline V gives CDR1 MNHEY, CDR2 SMNVEV (reference sequence). Trimming removed 6 bases at V and 7 bases at J, with 13 bases between. This CDR3 region has 13 residues. DNA of the CDR3: TGTGCCAGCAGCCCCCCGTCCGGGAACATTCAGTACTTC. It translates to CASSPPSGNIQYF.

The rearrangement joins TRBV29-1 to TRBJ1-2; 9 nucleotides match TRBD1. The CDR3 loop spans 14 amino acids. The ends lost 3 bases at V and 7 bases at J; junction bases unmatched: 9. Germline CDR1 SQVTM, CDR2 ANQGSEA. The CDR3 nucleotides are TGCAGCGTTGATAAACAGGGGGCTTTGGGTGGCTACACCTTC. It codes for CSVDKQGALGGYTF. Based on the CDR3 plus reference TRBV29-1 and TRBJ1-2, the full variable domain is SAVISQKPSRDICQRGTSLTIQCQVDSQVTMMFWYRQQPGQSLTLIATANQGSEATYESGFVIDKFPISRPNLTFSTLTVSNMSPEDSSIYLCSVDKQGALGGYTFGSGTRLTVV.

V and J are TRBV12-5 and TRBJ2-2, with TRBD1 matching over 10 bases. J gave up 1 base and V 1 base, and 3 bases lay outside the gene matches. The CDR3 loop spans 17 amino acids. Germline CDR1 reads LGHNT; CDR2 reads FRNRAP. CDR3 in DNA: TGTGCTAGTGGTTTGGCCCGGACAGGGGGGAACACCGGGGAGCTGTTTTTT. Translation: CASGLARTGGNTGELFF. Full variable domain (missing parts from reference TRBV12-5 and TRBJ2-2): DARVTQTPRHKVTEMGQEVTMRCQPILGHNTVFWYRQTMMQGLELLAYFRNRAPLDDSGMPKDRFSAEMPDATLATLKIQPSEPRDSAVYFCASGLARTGGNTGELFFGEGSRLTVL.

The V gene is TRBV5-1, the J gene TRBJ2-2; TRBD1 matches 8 bases. The CDR3 extends over 15 amino acids. Germline assignment: CDR1 SGHRS and CDR2 YFSETQ. J lost 3 bases, V lost 2 bases, and 3 bases had no gene match. CDR3 DNA: TGCGCCAGCAGCTTAACGGACAGGGACACCGGGGAGCTGTTTTTT. Protein sequence: CASSLTDRDTGELFF.

This chain connects TRBV5-5 to TRBJ2-1; D may be TRBD2 (5 bases). V was trimmed by 2 bases and J by 9 bases, leaving 12 bases between them. CDR1 and CDR2 (germline): SGHKS, YYEKEE (reference sequence). The CDR3 is 13 residues long. As DNA, the CDR3 is TGTGCCAGCAGCTTTATGAGGGCCGGTGAGCAGTTCTTC. Translating it yields CASSFMRAGEQFF.

V usage is TRBV5-1 and J usage is TRBJ1-2; 7 bases line up with TRBD1. Per the germline V gene, CDR1 is SGHRS and CDR2 is YFSETQ. Trimming cost V 0 bases and J 8 bases; bases outside gene matches: 13. The CDR3 totals 16 residues. CDR3 sequence reads: CASSLGGRDSQRGYTF. The CDR3 DNA reads as TGCGCCAGCAGCTTGGGCGGACGGGACAGTCAGCGGGGCTACACCTTC.

The V gene is TRBV5-5, the J gene TRBJ1-6, with 10 nucleotides matching TRBD1. V was pared by 3 bases and J by 8 bases, with 8 bases of the junction left unmatched. The V gene's germline CDR1 is SGHKS and CDR2 YYEKEE (reference sequence). This CDR3 contains 16 residues. This chain's CDR3 is CASSSDRGRGDSPLHF. CDR3 DNA sequence: TGTGCCAGCAGCTCTGACAGGGGGCGCGGGGATTCACCCCTCCACTTT.

The gene calls are TRBV5-8 and TRBJ1-5, with TRBD1 matching over 12 bases. J was trimmed by 2 bases and V by 2 bases; bases with no gene match: 11. The CDR3 consists of 19 residues. Germline V CDR1 and CDR2: SGHTS, YDEGEE. The chain's CDR3 is CASSLSRDRGRIGNQPQHF. The CDR3 DNA reads TGTGCCAGCAGCTTATCCCGGGACAGGGGGCGGATTGGCAATCAGCCCCAGCATTTT.

The V gene is TRBV7-2, the J gene TRBJ2-3; tentative D call: TRBD2 (5 bases). Trimming took off 4 bases at V and 3 bases at J, with 11 bases between the two ends. Germline V CDR1 and CDR2: SGHTA, FQGNSA. This CDR3 is 14 amino acids long. CDR3 amino acids: CASSSTLGTDTQYF. The CDR3 DNA sequence: TGTGCCAGCAGCTCAACACTAGGGACAGATACGCAGTATTTT.

This CDR3 is CASSDVGRVGEQYF. CDR3 coding DNA: TGTGCCAGCAGTGATGTGGGCAGGGTAGGCGAGCAGTACTTC. V is TRBV25-1 and J is TRBJ2-7, with a tentative D call TRBD1 (5 bases). Germline lookup yields CDR1 MGHDK and CDR2 SYGVNS. V shed 3 bases and J shed 6 bases, with 15 bases lying between them. This CDR3 is built from 14 residues.

V and J are TRBV29-1 and TRBJ2-5; TRBD2 matches 11 bases. Trimming took 1 base from V and 5 from J; bases not matched to a gene: 12. This CDR3 is 17 amino acids long. CDR1 and CDR2 from the germline V gene are SQVTM and ANQGSEA. Here the CDR3 reads CSVEGGGLAGGPETQYF. DNA of the CDR3: TGCAGCGTTGAAGGCGGGGGGCTAGCGGGGGGTCCGGAGACCCAGTACTTC.

The chain employs TRBV7-2 and TRBJ2-3; D not resolved. Per germline, CDR1 SGHTA and CDR2 FQGNSA. This CDR3 comprises 13 residues. Deletions cut 2 bases from V and 0 bases from J, with 3 bases between. CDR3 DNA sequence: TGTGCCAGCAGCTTATCAAGCACAGATACGCAGTATTTT. Translated: CASSLSSTDTQYF. The whole variable domain, remainder taken from reference TRBV7-2 and TRBJ2-3, is GAGVSQSPSNKVTEKGKDVELRCDPISGHTALYWYRQSLGQGLEFLIYFQGNSAPDKSGLPSDRFSAERTGGSVSTLTIQRTQQEDSAVYLCASSLSSTDTQYFGPGTRLTVL.